The present TCR beta chain was sequenced within a study of blood T cell repertoires in COVID-19. This clone came up a few times. CDR3 size: 13 residues. Trimming took 7 bases from V and 1 from J, leaving 9 bases between them. CDR1 and CDR2 (germline): ENHRY, SYGVKD. TCRdb's copy holds only in-frame clones and misses some; the assay was immunoSEQ multiplex PCR. The sample has roughly 60,000 clones; around 86% are singletons. Input material: peripheral blood. This chain uses TRBV10-3 with TRBJ2-3, with a possible D match to TRBD2 (6 bases). This receptor was identified in an elderly woman with acute or convalescent COVID-19. CDR3 sequence reads: CAIMASGTDTQYF. The CDR3 bases are TGTGCCATCATGGCTAGCGGCACAGATACGCAGTATTTT.